Detailed here is one T cell receptor (beta chain). One end of the junction fails to match germline, which may point to a read error. Co-extracted RNA and DNA came from roughly 20-30 mg of unsorted bulk tissue. cDNA specific to TCR beta was made from about 550 ng of total RNA, with a constant-region primer employed for priming. Each TCR beta library was derived from three nested multiplex PCR rounds that employed slightly modified ARM-PCR. In the first two PCR rounds, TRBV1-TRBV30 forward primers were paired with a C-beta reverse primer, and each round lasted roughly 9 cycles. TCRdb used MiXCR to reprocess the multiplex PCR reads, holding one entry per CDR3 protein. The sample holds 65,000 to 80,000 distinct CDR3 sequences, almost 70% seen once. The sample belongs to a study of tumor-infiltrating lymphocytes in primary liver carcinoma. The CDR3 contains 11 residues. Per germline, CDR1 SGHVS and CDR2 FQNEAQ.

The sequencing sample was made of liver tumor tissue from sampling region 4. The subset was: tumor region T4, right-lateral pole. The chain carries TRBV7-8 and TRBJ2-5; D not resolved. The receptor comes from a man aged 40-49 years with primary liver carcinoma and hepatitis B virus infection. The CDR3 DNA is TGTGCCAGCAGTGACCAAGAGACCCAGCACTTC. Protein sequence: CASSDQETQHF.